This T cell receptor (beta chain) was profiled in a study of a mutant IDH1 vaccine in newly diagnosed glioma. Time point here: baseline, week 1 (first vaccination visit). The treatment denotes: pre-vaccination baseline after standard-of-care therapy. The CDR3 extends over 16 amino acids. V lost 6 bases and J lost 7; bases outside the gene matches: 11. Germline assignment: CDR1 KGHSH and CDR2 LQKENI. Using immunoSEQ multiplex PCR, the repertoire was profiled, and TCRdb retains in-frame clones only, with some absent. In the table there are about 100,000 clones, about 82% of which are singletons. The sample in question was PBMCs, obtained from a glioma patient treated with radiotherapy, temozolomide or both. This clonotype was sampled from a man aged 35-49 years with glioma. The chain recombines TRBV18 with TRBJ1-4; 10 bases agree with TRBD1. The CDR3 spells CASSQSRTGGGEKLFF. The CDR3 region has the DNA TGTGCCAGCTCCCAATCACGGACAGGGGGAGGTGAAAAACTGTTTTTT. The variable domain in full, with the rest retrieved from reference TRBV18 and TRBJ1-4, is NAGVMQNPRHLVRRRGQEARLRCSPMKGHSHVYWYRQLPEEGLKFMVYLQKENIIDESGMPKERFSAEFPKEGPSILRIQQVVRGDSAAYFCASSQSRTGGGEKLFFGSGTQLSVL.